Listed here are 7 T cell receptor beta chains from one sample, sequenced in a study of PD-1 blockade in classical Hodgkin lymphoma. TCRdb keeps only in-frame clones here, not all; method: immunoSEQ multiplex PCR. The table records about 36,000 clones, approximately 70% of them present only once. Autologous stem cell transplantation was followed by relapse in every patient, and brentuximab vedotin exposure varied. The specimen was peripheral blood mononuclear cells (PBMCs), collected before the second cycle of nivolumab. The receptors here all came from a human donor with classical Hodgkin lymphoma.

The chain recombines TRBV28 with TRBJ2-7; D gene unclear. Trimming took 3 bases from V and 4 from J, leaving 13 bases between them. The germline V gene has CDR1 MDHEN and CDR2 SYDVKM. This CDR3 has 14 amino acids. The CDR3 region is CASSFFGGRYEQYF. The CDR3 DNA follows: TGTGCCAGCAGTTTTTTCGGCGGCCGATACGAGCAGTACTTC.

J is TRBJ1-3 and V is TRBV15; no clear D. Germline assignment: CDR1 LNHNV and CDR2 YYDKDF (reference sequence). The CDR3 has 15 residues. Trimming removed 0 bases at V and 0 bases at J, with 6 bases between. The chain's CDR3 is CATSRDRYSGNTIYF. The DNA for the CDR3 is TGTGCCACCAGCAGAGATCGCTACTCTGGAAACACCATATATTTT.

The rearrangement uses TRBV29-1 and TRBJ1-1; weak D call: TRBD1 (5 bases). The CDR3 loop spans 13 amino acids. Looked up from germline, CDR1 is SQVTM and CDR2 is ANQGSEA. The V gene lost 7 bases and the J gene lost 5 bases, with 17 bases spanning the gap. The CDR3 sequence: CSGGTSSVTEAFF. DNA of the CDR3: TGCAGCGGCGGGACTTCGTCTGTGACTGAAGCTTTCTTT.

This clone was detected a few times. This CDR3 reads CASSLVNYGYTF. As DNA, the CDR3 is TGTGCCAGCAGCTTGGTTAACTATGGCTACACCTTC. The gene calls are TRBV5-8 and TRBJ1-2; D is ambiguous. This CDR3 comprises 12 residues. V was clipped by 0 bases and J by 1 base, with 1 base between them. Germline V gene data show CDR1 as SGHTS and CDR2 as YDEGEE. Variable domain in full (rest from reference TRBV5-8 and TRBJ1-2): EAGVTQSPTHLIKTRGQQATLRCSPISGHTSVYWYQQALGLGLQFLLWYDEGEERNRGNFPPRFSGRQFPNYSSELNVNALELEDSALYLCASSLVNYGYTFGSGTRLTVV.

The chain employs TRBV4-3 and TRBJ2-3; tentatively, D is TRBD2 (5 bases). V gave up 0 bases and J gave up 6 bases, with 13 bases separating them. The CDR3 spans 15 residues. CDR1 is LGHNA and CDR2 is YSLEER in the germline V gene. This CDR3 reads CASSQDWAGGDTQYF. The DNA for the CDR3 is TGCGCCAGCAGCCAAGATTGGGCGGGCGGGGATACGCAGTATTTT.

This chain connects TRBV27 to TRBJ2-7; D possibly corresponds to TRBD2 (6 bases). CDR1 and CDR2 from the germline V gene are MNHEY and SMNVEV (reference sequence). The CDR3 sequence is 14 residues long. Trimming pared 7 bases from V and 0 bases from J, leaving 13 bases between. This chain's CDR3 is CASKEGFSSYEQYF. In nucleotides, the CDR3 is TGTGCCAGCAAGGAGGGGTTTAGCTCCTACGAGCAGTACTTC.

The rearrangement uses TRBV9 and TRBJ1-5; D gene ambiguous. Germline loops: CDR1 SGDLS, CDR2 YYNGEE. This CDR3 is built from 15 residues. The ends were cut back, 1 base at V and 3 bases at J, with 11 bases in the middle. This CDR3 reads CASSVLGGVNQPQHF. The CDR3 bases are TGTGCCAGCAGCGTACTCGGCGGCGTCAATCAGCCCCAGCATTTT.